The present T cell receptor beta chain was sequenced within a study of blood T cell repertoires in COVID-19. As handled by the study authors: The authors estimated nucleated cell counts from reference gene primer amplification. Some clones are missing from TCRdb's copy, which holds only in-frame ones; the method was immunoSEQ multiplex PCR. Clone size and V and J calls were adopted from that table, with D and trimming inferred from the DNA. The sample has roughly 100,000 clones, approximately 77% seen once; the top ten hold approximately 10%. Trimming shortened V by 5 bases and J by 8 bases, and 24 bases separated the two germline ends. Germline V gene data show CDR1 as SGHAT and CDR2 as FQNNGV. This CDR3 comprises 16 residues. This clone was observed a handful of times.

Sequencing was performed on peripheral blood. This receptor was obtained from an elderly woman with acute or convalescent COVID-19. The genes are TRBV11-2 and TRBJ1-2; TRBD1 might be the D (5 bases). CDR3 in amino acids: CASSPDGHLRFGGYTF. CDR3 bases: TGTGCCAGCAGCCCCGACGGACATCTGAGGTTCGGGGGCTACACCTTC.